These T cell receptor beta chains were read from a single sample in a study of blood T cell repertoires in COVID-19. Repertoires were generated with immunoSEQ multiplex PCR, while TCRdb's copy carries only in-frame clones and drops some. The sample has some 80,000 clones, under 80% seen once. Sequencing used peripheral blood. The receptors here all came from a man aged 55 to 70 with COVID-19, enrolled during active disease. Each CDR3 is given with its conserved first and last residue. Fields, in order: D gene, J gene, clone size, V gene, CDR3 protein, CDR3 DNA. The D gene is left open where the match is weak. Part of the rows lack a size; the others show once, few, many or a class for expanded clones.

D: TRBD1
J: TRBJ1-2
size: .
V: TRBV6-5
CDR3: CASSLGGGTGNGYTF
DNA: TGTGCCAGCAGCCTCGGAGGAGGGACAGGGAATGGCTACACCTTC

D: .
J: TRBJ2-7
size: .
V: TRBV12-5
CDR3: CASGSTTGGTGRESSYEQYF
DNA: TGTGCTAGTGGTTCAACCACAGGGGGCACCGGGAGGGAGAGCTCCTACGAGCAGTACTTC

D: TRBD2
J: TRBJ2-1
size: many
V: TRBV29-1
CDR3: CSVDSGVLAGVNEQFF
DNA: TGCAGCGTTGATAGTGGGGTACTAGCGGGAGTCAATGAGCAGTTCTTC

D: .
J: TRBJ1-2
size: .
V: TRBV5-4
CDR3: CASRRGTENYGYTF
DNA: TGTGCCAGCAGAAGAGGGACTGAGAACTATGGCTACACCTTC

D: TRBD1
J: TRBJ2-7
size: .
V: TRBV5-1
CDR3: CASSWGQSYEQYF
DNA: TGCGCCAGCAGCTGGGGACAGTCCTACGAGCAGTACTTC

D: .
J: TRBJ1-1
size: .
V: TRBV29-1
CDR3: CSVELIGTPAAFF
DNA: TGCAGCGTTGAGCTAATAGGGACTCCGGCTGCTTTCTTT

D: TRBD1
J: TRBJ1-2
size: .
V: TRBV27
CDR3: CASSLSPGQSYGYTF
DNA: TGTGCCAGCAGTCTCAGCCCGGGACAGTCCTATGGCTACACCTTC

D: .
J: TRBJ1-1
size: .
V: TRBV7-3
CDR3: CASSPSGSFEAFF
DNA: TGTGCCAGCAGCCCTAGTGGGAGTTTCGAAGCTTTCTTT

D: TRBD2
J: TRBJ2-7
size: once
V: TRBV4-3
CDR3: CASSQDAAGGLLGEQYF
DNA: TGCGCCAGCAGCCAAGATGCAGCGGGAGGGCTCTTGGGCGAGCAGTACTTC

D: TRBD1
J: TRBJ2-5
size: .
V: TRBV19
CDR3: CASSQQGAEETQYF
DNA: TGTGCCAGTTCCCAACAGGGGGCCGAGGAGACCCAGTACTTC

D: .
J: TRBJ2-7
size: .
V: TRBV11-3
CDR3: CASSLDLTGSEGEQYF
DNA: TGTGCCAGCAGCTTAGATTTAACGGGCTCTGAGGGCGAGCAGTACTTC

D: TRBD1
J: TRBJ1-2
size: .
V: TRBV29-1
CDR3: CSVRLTGGPNGYTF
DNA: TGCAGCGTGCGCCTGACAGGGGGCCCAAATGGCTACACCTTC

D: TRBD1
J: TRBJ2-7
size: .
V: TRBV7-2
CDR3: CASSRTGDEQYF
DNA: TGTGCCAGCAGCCGGACAGGGGACGAGCAGTACTTC

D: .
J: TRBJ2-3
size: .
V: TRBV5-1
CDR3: CASSLDQATDTQYF
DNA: TGCGCCAGCAGCTTGGATCAGGCTACAGATACGCAGTATTTT

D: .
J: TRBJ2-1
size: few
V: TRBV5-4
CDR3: CASSPPSESEQFF
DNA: TGTGCCAGCAGCCCGCCCAGCGAGAGTGAGCAGTTCTTC

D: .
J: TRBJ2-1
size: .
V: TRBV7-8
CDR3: CASSLGVSSYNEQFF
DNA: TGTGCCAGCAGCTTAGGAGTGAGCTCCTACAATGAGCAGTTCTTC

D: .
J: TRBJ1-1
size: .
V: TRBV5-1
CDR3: CASSLPTANTEAFF
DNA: TGCGCCAGCAGCTTACCAACAGCGAACACTGAAGCTTTCTTT

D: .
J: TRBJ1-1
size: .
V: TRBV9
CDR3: CASSVEPDTEAFF
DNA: TGTGCCAGCAGCGTTGAGCCTGACACTGAAGCTTTCTTT

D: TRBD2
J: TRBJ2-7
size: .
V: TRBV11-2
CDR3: CASSSGTIYEQYF
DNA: TGTGCCAGCAGCTCTGGGACTATATACGAGCAGTACTTC

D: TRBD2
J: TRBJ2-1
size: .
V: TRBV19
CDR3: CASNPSGSYNEQFF
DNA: TGTGCCAGTAATCCTAGCGGGAGCTACAATGAGCAGTTCTTC

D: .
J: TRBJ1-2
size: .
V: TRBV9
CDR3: CASSERSYGYTF
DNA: TGTGCCAGCAGCGAACGGAGCTATGGCTACACCTTC

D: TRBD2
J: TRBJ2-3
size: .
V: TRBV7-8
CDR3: CASTLRLAGDTDTQYF
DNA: TGTGCCAGCACCCTTCGACTAGCGGGGGACACAGATACGCAGTATTTT

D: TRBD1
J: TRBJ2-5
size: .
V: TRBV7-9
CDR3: CASSYIRGQGAETQYF
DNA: TGTGCCAGCAGCTACATTCGGGGACAGGGGGCAGAGACCCAGTACTTC

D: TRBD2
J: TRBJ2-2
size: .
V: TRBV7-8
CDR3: CASSLGAGGNTGELFF
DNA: TGTGCCAGCAGCTTAGGAGCGGGGGGTAACACCGGGGAGCTGTTTTTT

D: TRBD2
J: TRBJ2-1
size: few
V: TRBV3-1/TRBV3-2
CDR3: CATAGAYNEQFF
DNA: TGTGCCACAGCGGGAGCCTACAATGAGCAGTTCTTC

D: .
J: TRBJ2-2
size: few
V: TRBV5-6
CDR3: CASSLRVPSGTGELFF
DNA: TGTGCCAGCAGCTTAAGAGTCCCCTCGGGCACCGGGGAGCTGTTTTTT

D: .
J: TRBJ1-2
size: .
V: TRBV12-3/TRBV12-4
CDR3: CASRVSANYGYTF
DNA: TGTGCCAGCAGGGTCTCAGCTAACTATGGCTACACCTTC

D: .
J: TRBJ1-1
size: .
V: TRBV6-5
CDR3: CASSYRSVDTEAFF
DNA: TGTGCCAGCAGTTACCGTTCCGTTGACACTGAAGCTTTCTTT

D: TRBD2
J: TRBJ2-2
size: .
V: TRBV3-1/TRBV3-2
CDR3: CASRKGWAGDTGELFF
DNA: TGTGCCAGCAGAAAAGGGTGGGCGGGAGACACCGGGGAGCTGTTTTTT

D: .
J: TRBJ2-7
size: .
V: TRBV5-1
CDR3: CASSLSLPAEQYF
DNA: TGCGCCAGCAGCTTGTCTCTGCCTGCGGAGCAGTACTTC

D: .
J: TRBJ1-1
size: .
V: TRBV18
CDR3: CASEQMNTEAFF
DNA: TGTGCCAGCGAACAGATGAACACTGAAGCTTTCTTT

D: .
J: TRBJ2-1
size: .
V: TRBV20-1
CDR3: CRASVNEQFF
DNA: TGCAGGGCTAGCGTGAATGAGCAGTTCTTC

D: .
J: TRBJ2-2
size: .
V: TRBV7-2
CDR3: CASSPGASNTGELFF
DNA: TGTGCCAGCAGTCCAGGGGCAAGTAACACCGGGGAGCTGTTTTTT

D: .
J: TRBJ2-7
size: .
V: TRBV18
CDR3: CASSPFARASYEQYF
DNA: TGTGCCAGCTCACCATTTGCCAGGGCCTCCTACGAGCAGTACTTC

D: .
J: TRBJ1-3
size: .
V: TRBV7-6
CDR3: CASSQGAGSGNTIYF
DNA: TGTGCCAGCAGCCAAGGGGCAGGCTCTGGAAACACCATATATTTT

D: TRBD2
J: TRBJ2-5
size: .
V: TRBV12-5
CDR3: CASGVAGQETQYF
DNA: TGTGCTAGTGGGGTAGCGGGGCAAGAGACCCAGTACTTC

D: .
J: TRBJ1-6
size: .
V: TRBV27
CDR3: CASSPVQGTYSPLHF
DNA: TGTGCCAGCAGTCCCGTACAGGGTACCTATTCACCCCTCCACTTT

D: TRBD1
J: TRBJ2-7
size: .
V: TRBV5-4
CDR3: CASSRDRFSYEQYF
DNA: TGTGCCAGCAGCCGGGACAGGTTCTCCTACGAGCAGTACTTC

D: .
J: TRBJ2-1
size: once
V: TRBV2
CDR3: CASSAGEYNEQFF
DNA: TGTGCCAGCAGTGCCGGGGAATACAATGAGCAGTTCTTC

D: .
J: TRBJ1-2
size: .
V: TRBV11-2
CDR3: CASSQYGVTGGYTF
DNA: TGTGCCAGCAGCCAATACGGGGTGACGGGAGGCTACACCTTC

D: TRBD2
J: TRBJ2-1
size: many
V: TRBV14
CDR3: CASSQALAGYNEQFF
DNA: TGTGCCAGCAGCCAAGCCCTAGCGGGTTACAATGAGCAGTTCTTC

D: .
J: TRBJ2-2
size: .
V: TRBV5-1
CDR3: CASSRGGSGPANTGELFF
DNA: TGCGCCAGCAGCAGGGGGGGGTCCGGGCCAGCGAACACCGGGGAGCTGTTTTTT

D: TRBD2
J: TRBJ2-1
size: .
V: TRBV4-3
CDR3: CASSQEYGSGGSYNEQFF
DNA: TGCGCCAGCAGCCAAGAGTATGGTAGCGGGGGATCCTACAATGAGCAGTTCTTC

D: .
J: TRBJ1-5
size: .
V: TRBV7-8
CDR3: CASSDRFFNQPQHF
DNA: TGTGCCAGCAGCGACAGGTTTTTCAATCAGCCCCAGCATTTT

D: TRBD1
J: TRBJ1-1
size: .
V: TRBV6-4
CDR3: CASSPTPGQGLGAEAFF
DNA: TGTGCCAGCAGTCCCACCCCGGGACAGGGCCTTGGCGCTGAAGCTTTCTTT

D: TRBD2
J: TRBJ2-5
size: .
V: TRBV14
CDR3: CASSLGLAGVGLGETQYF
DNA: TGTGCCAGCAGCCTAGGACTAGCGGGAGTGGGACTGGGAGAGACCCAGTACTTC

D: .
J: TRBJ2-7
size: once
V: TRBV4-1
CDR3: CASSQDSDYSEQYF
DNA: TGCGCCAGCAGCCAAGATTCCGACTACTCCGAGCAGTACTTC

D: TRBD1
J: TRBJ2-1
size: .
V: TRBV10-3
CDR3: CAISESVGQGYNEQFF
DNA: TGTGCCATCAGTGAGTCTGTTGGACAGGGTTACAATGAGCAGTTCTTC

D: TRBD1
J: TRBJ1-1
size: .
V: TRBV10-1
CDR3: CASSNVWTGPLEAFF
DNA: TGCGCCAGCAGTAACGTATGGACAGGCCCGCTTGAAGCTTTCTTT

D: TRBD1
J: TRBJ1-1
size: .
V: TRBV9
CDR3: CASSASGGKNTEAFF
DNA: TGTGCCAGCAGCGCCTCAGGGGGCAAGAACACTGAAGCTTTCTTT

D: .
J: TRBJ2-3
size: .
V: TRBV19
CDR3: CASGDWVSTDTQYF
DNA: TGTGCCAGTGGTGACTGGGTTAGCACAGATACGCAGTATTTT

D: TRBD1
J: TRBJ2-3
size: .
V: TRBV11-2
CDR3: CASSLGQGALAQYF
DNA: TGTGCCAGCAGCTTGGGACAGGGGGCTTTGGCGCAGTATTTT